A single sample gave rise to the 9 T cell receptor beta chains below, sequenced in a study of T cells in Graves' hyperthyroidism and ophthalmopathy. RNA transcripts gave rise to amplified TCR beta CDR3 regions. The primer set for the first-round RT-PCR of the TCR CDR3 was HTBI. One entry per CDR3 protein, called by TCRdb with MiXCR from the multiplex PCR reads. The profile shows 700,000 or so distinct CDR3 sequences, roughly 15% of them singletons. Source material: blood. The receptors were sampled from a man younger than 30 with Graves' hyperthyroidism.

The table lists this clonotype with many counts. The rearrangement links TRBV11-2 to TRBJ2-1; D unclear. V lost 1 base, J lost 6 bases, and 7 bases lay in between. CDR1 SGHAT and CDR2 FQNNGV come from the germline V gene. The CDR3 contains 13 residues. The CDR3 DNA sequence: TGTGCCAGCAGCTTAGCCCCCCCCAATGAGCAGTTCTTC. Its translation: CASSLAPPNEQFF.

This clonotype was observed a few times. The CDR3 DNA sequence: TGTGCCAGCAGCTTAGTCCACGTGAGCAATCAGCCCCAGCATTTT. It is translated as CASSLVHVSNQPQHF. The chain uses TRBV7-2 and TRBJ1-5; no clear D. V was trimmed by 1 base and J by 1 base, leaving 8 bases between them. Germline V gene sequence: CDR1 SGHTA, CDR2 FQGNSA. The CDR3 length is 15 residues.

The chain couples TRBV27 to TRBJ1-6, with a weak D call TRBD1 (5 bases). The CDR3 extends over 14 amino acids. The germline gives CDR1 MNHEY, CDR2 SMNVEV (reference sequence). With 6 bases removed from V and 6 bases from J, the gap between germline ends came to 12 bases. This CDR3 reads CASSQGRSNSPLHF. The CDR3 DNA is TGTGCCAGCAGCCAGGGCCGATCTAATTCACCCCTCCACTTT.

Ten or more counts support this clonotype. The V and J genes are TRBV3-1 and TRBJ2-2; no firm D call. The germline gives CDR1 LGHDT, CDR2 YNNKEL (reference sequence). CDR3 length: 15 amino acids. The ends were cut back, 0 bases at V and 5 bases at J, with 10 bases in the middle. The CDR3 protein is CASSQEPQRTGELFF. The CDR3 DNA reads TGTGCCAGCAGCCAAGAGCCACAGCGAACCGGGGAGCTGTTTTTT.

The chain couples TRBV7-2 to TRBJ2-7, with a possible D match to TRBD2 (6 bases). The V end lost 4 bases, the J end lost 7 bases, and 17 bases lay between the germline ends. This CDR3 has 14 amino acids. Germline V CDR1 and CDR2: SGHTA, FQGNSA. The DNA for the CDR3 is TGTGCCAGCAGCTCCAGGGACTTAGTAGAGGAGCAGTACTTC. Protein: CASSSRDLVEEQYF.

This clonotype was seen many times. The chain recombines TRBV28 with TRBJ1-5; D is undetermined. This CDR3 comprises 15 residues. Trimming removed 3 bases at V and 0 bases at J, with 9 bases between. Germline CDR1 is MDHEN and CDR2 is SYDVKM. DNA of the CDR3: TGTGCCAGCAGTTTTTTGAAGTTTAGCAATCAGCCCCAGCATTTT. Its protein is CASSFLKFSNQPQHF.

This clonotype was observed many times. This sequence joins TRBV28 and TRBJ1-4; perhaps TRBD1 as D (5 bases). CDR3 size: 14 residues. The germline V gene encodes CDR1 MDHEN and CDR2 SYDVKM. V lost 8 bases, J lost 7 bases, and 17 bases lay in between. CDR3 protein: CASAPGDDGEKLFF. The CDR3 nucleotides read TGTGCCAGCGCCCCCGGGGACGATGGTGAAAAACTGTTTTTT.

The chain carries TRBV30 and TRBJ1-3; D not certain. Trimming cost V 1 base and J 0 bases, with 7 bases left between them. Germline CDR1 and CDR2: GTSNPN and SVGIG (reference sequence). CDR3 length: 14 amino acids. CDR3 sequence reads: CAWSASDSGNTIYF. DNA for the CDR3: TGTGCCTGGAGTGCGTCAGACTCTGGAAACACCATATATTTT. Filled out from reference TRBV30 and TRBJ1-3, the complete variable domain reads SQTIHQWPATLVQPVGSPLSLECTVEGTSNPNLYWYRQAAGRGLQLLFYSVGIGQISSEVPQNLSASRPQDRQFILSSKKLLLSDSGFYLCAWSASDSGNTIYFGEGSWLTVV.

This clonotype was counted ten times or more. The J gene is TRBJ2-1, the V gene TRBV7-9; 11 bases line up with TRBD2. Germline values: CDR1 SEHNR, CDR2 FQNEAQ (reference sequence). V gave up 6 bases and J gave up 7 bases; unmatched junction bases: 8. The CDR3 loop spans 15 amino acids. CDR3 in DNA: TGTGCCAGCAGTCGGGGACTAGCGGAAAGGAATGAGCAGTTCTTC. This sequence encodes CASSRGLAERNEQFF.